The 19 T cell receptor beta chains below all came from one sample that was sequenced in a study of T cells in tumors after PD-1 blockade. Assay used: immunoSEQ multiplex PCR; TCRdb lists only in-frame clones, some missing. Of more than 5,000 clones listed, roughly 80% were seen once; the top ten hold around 48%. The material sequenced was PBMCs, taken after anti-PD-1 therapy. The source of these receptors is a human donor with advanced basal cell or squamous cell carcinoma (not recorded which).

The chain has TRBV3-1 (or the pseudogene TRBV3-2) and TRBJ1-2, with a tentative D call TRBD1 (5 bases). CDR3 size: 14 residues. Germline V gene lookup returns CDR1 LGHDT and CDR2 YNNKEL (reference sequence). The V end was cut by 3 bases, the J end by 5 bases, with 13 bases between. In DNA, the CDR3 is TGTGCCAGCAGCCAGGGACTGGGCCTTTATGGCTACACCTTC. It yields the protein CASSQGLGLYGYTF.

J is TRBJ1-1 and V is TRBV6-5, with D hard to call. V lost 7 bases to trimming and J lost 1 base, with 10 bases between them. This CDR3 is built from 13 residues. Germline V gives CDR1 MNHEY, CDR2 SVGAGI. The CDR3 loop is CASKVDTNTEAFF. CDR3 DNA sequence: TGTGCCAGCAAGGTCGACACGAACACTGAAGCTTTCTTT.

In this sample, this clone turned up a few times. CDR3 protein: CATSPGTGNNEQFF. The CDR3 coding sequence is TGTGCCACCAGCCCCGGGACAGGGAACAATGAGCAGTTCTTC. This rearrangement joins TRBV15 to TRBJ2-1; 9 bases are a match to TRBD1. The V segment lost 5 bases and the J segment 5 bases; nucleotides outside the gene matches: 4. The CDR3 consists of 14 residues. Per the germline V gene, CDR1 is LNHNV and CDR2 is YYDKDF (reference sequence).

A single count supports this clone. The chain uses TRBV4-3 and TRBJ1-2; no clear D. V dropped 4 bases and J dropped 7 bases, with 16 bases sitting between them. Looked up from germline, CDR1 is LGHNA and CDR2 is YSLEER. There are 14 residues in the CDR3. CDR3 loop: CASSPSGRESGYTF. In DNA form, the CDR3 reads TGCGCCAGCAGCCCTTCCGGAAGGGAGAGTGGCTACACCTTC.

The chain carries TRBV4-1 and TRBJ2-7; 7 bases fit TRBD1. J gave up 2 bases and V 3 bases, and 10 bases lay outside the gene matches. This CDR3 has 16 residues. Germline V gene lookup returns CDR1 MGHRA and CDR2 YSYEKL. CDR3 sequence reads: CASSQETPGQTYEQYF. DNA for the CDR3: TGCGCCAGCAGCCAGGAGACGCCGGGACAGACCTACGAGCAGTACTTC.

The gene calls are TRBV24-1 and TRBJ2-1; the match to TRBD1 covers 7 bases. The V gene's germline CDR1 is KGHDR and CDR2 SFDVKD. This CDR3 is 14 amino acids long. V trimming: 6 bases; J trimming: 9 bases; junction bases outside the gene matches: 10. Here the CDR3 reads CATSRRQGQSEQFF. The CDR3 bases are TGTGCCACCAGTAGACGACAGGGACAATCTGAGCAGTTCTTC.

The V and J genes are TRBV18 and TRBJ2-7; possible D gene TRBD2, 5 bases. This CDR3 contains 12 residues. The V end lost 3 bases, the J end lost 6 bases, and 9 bases lay between the germline ends. In germline, CDR1 is KGHSH, CDR2 LQKENI. CDR3 sequence: CASSPGRVEQYF. The CDR3, as DNA: TGTGCCAGCTCACCGGGGAGAGTCGAGCAGTACTTC. The whole variable domain, filled in from reference TRBV18 and TRBJ2-7, reads NAGVMQNPRHLVRRRGQEARLRCSPMKGHSHVYWYRQLPEEGLKFMVYLQKENIIDESGMPKERFSAEFPKEGPSILRIQQVVRGDSAAYFCASSPGRVEQYFGPGTRLTVT.

This chain joins TRBV7-2 and TRBJ2-1; 10 positions match TRBD2. The CDR3 runs to 16 residues. Germline loops: CDR1 SGHTA, CDR2 FQGNSA. V trimming: 5 bases; J trimming: 3 bases; junction bases outside the gene matches: 7. This CDR3 is CASSPWASGGYNEQFF. In DNA form, the CDR3 reads TGTGCCAGCAGCCCATGGGCTAGCGGGGGCTACAATGAGCAGTTCTTC.

The sample holds one count of this clone. The chain carries TRBV2 and TRBJ1-5, with 9 bases that match TRBD1. V lost 6 bases to trimming and J lost 5 bases; unmatched junction nucleotides: 5. The germline CDR1 and CDR2 sequences are SNHLY and FYNNEI. The CDR3 consists of 14 residues. DNA of the CDR3: TGTGCCAGCAGCTCTGGACAGGGGTATCAGCCCCAGCATTTT. This gives the protein CASSSGQGYQPQHF.

About this clone: Other DNA variants within this sample encode the same CDR3. The genes are TRBV3-1 (or the pseudogene TRBV3-2) and TRBJ2-5; TRBD2 is a possible D gene (6 bases). The CDR3 has 15 amino acids. Germline CDR1 reads LGHDT; CDR2 reads YNNKEL (reference sequence). V shed 4 bases and J shed 3 bases, with 15 bases lying between them. The CDR3 protein is CASSPQAGREETQYF. CDR3 coding DNA: TGTGCCAGCAGCCCCCAGGCGGGGCGGGAAGAGACCCAGTACTTC.

This clone is a singleton in its sample. The chain is built from TRBV19 and TRBJ2-2, with D uncertain. Germline V gene sequence: CDR1 LNHDA, CDR2 SQIVND (reference sequence). This CDR3 spans 17 amino acids. V was cut by 1 base and J by 4 bases, with 16 bases left in between. In DNA form, the CDR3 reads TGTGCCAGTAGTATAGTGCATACTGACGGCGGCACCGGGGAGCTGTTTTTT. Residues: CASSIVHTDGGTGELFF.

There are a few counts of this clone. The chain couples TRBV5-1 to TRBJ2-2; D is uncertain. The CDR3 spans 15 residues. CDR1 and CDR2 from the germline V gene are SGHRS and YFSETQ. Trimming removed 2 bases at V and 0 bases at J, with 8 bases between. The CDR3 DNA sequence: TGCGCCAGCAGCTTTTCGGGCTCGAACACCGGGGAGCTGTTTTTT. This gives the protein CASSFSGSNTGELFF.

This clone is judged medium-sized (0.01 to 0.1%). The chain links TRBV27 to TRBJ2-1, with 8 bases fitting TRBD2. Germline assignment: CDR1 MNHEY and CDR2 SMNVEV (reference sequence). This CDR3 has 15 residues. The junction had 9 bases not matched to a gene; V was cut back by 8 bases and J by 3 bases. CDR3 in amino acids: CASFDTSGFYNEQFF. DNA of the CDR3: TGTGCCAGCTTCGACACTAGCGGCTTCTACAATGAGCAGTTCTTC.

The rearrangement joins TRBV28 to TRBJ1-1; no clear D. CDR1 MDHEN and CDR2 SYDVKM come from the germline V gene. Trimming removed 5 bases at V and 4 bases at J, with 11 bases between. The length of the CDR3 is 13 residues. The CDR3 DNA follows: TGTGCCAGCAGTCCAGGCAGAGGCACTGAAGCTTTCTTT. Its protein product is CASSPGRGTEAFF.

In this sample, this clone turned up once. J is TRBJ1-5 and V is TRBV6-5; D ambiguous. The CDR3 is 14 residues long. The V end was cut by 0 bases, the J end by 2 bases, with 5 bases between. Germline V gene lookup returns CDR1 MNHEY and CDR2 SVGAGI. CDR3 sequence reads: CASSYSRGNQPQHF. For the CDR3, the DNA is TGTGCCAGCAGTTACTCTAGGGGCAATCAGCCCCAGCATTTT.

The chain combines TRBV24-1 with TRBJ1-6; the D is unclear. Germline V gene data show CDR1 as KGHDR and CDR2 as SFDVKD. CDR3 length: 17 residues. The V gene lost 2 bases and the J gene lost 9 bases, with 19 bases spanning the gap. The CDR3 here is CATSDSREGAALSPLHF. CDR3 coding DNA: TGTGCCACCAGTGATTCCCGGGAGGGAGCCGCTCTTTCACCCCTCCACTTT.

J is TRBJ2-6 and V is TRBV7-9, with 7 bases matching TRBD2. CDR1 and CDR2 from the germline V gene are SEHNR and FQNEAQ (reference sequence). The V gene end was trimmed by 3 bases and the J gene end by 1 base; junction bases not matched to a gene: 6. This CDR3 spans 17 amino acids. The chain's CDR3 is CASSFQGGRSGANVLTF. As DNA, the CDR3 is TGTGCCAGCAGCTTCCAGGGAGGGCGGTCTGGGGCCAACGTCCTGACTTTC. Based on the CDR3 plus reference TRBV7-9 and TRBJ2-6, the full variable domain is DTGVSQNPRHKITKRGQNVTFRCDPISEHNRLYWYRQTLGQGPEFLTYFQNEAQLEKSRLLSDRFSAERPKGSFSTLEIQRTEQGDSAMYLCASSFQGGRSGANVLTFGAGSRLTVL.

The V gene is TRBV5-4, the J gene TRBJ1-2; D is unclear. This CDR3 spans 16 amino acids. Trimming removed 0 bases from V and 6 bases from J, with 18 bases in between. CDR1 and CDR2 (germline): SGHNT, YYREEE (reference sequence). CDR3 in amino acids: CASSLGPLSVSHGYTF. CDR3 coding DNA: TGTGCCAGCAGCTTGGGGCCCCTTTCGGTCTCTCATGGCTACACCTTC.

This sequence joins TRBV19 and TRBJ2-3; TRBD2 matches 11 bases. With V trimmed by 10 bases and J by 3 bases, 12 bases remained unmatched. The CDR3 loop spans 16 amino acids. CDR1 is LNHDA, CDR2 SQIVND, per germline (reference sequence). For the CDR3, the DNA is TGTGCCACCGGGACTAGCGGTTTACCTAAGACAGATACGCAGTATTTT. It codes for CATGTSGLPKTDTQYF.